Below are 8 T cell receptor beta chains sequenced from a single sample in a study of T cell repertoires in cytomegalovirus infection. TCRdb reprocessed the reads with MiXCR, giving one entry per CDR3 protein. This sample carries 400,000 to 550,000 distinct CDR3 sequences, over 9% of them seen once, and the ten largest clones take 10% to 13%. Material: PBMCs. Receptors originate from a human donor in good health (CMV status not recorded). Some clones in this sample may be carry-over from other donors' samples.

This clonotype was detected a few times. The gene calls are TRBV9 and TRBJ1-2, with unresolved D. Germline V CDR1 and CDR2: SGDLS, YYNGEE. The CDR3 has 14 amino acids. V dropped 0 bases and J dropped 6 bases, with 12 bases sitting between them. The CDR3 DNA reads TGTGCCAGCAGCGTAGCTAGTCCGGGAGATGGCTACACCTTC. Its protein is CASSVASPGDGYTF.

Points on this clonotype: This may arise from a read error, as a much more abundant clone is one base away. This chain joins TRBV6-1 and TRBJ2-1; D perhaps matches TRBD2 (5 bases). Germline values: CDR1 MNHNS, CDR2 SASEGT. V was cut by 4 bases and J by 0 bases, with 13 bases left in between. The CDR3 runs 16 residues. The CDR3 reads CASSGARRVSYNEQFF. Written as DNA, the CDR3 is TGTGCCAGCAGTGGAGCGAGGCGGGTCTCCTACAATGAGCAGTTCTTC.

This clonotype was counted ten times or more. The chain employs TRBV5-4 and TRBJ2-5; 7 positions agree with TRBD1. Germline V gene data show CDR1 as SGHNT and CDR2 as YYREEE (reference sequence). The V and J ends lost 2 bases and 4 bases, in that order; junction bases with no gene match: 8. This CDR3 comprises 15 residues. The CDR3 region has the DNA TGTGCCAGCAGCTTAGGGACAGCTAATAGAGAGACCCAGTACTTC. It encodes CASSLGTANRETQYF.

This clonotype was seen many times. V and J are TRBV7-3 and TRBJ1-6, with no clear D. Deletions cut 3 bases from V and 7 bases from J, with 10 bases between. The CDR3 sequence is 14 residues long. Looked up from germline, CDR1 is SGHTA and CDR2 is FQGTGA. This chain's CDR3 is CASSFDRLNSPLHF. For the CDR3, the DNA is TGTGCCAGCAGCTTTGACCGTTTGAATTCACCCCTCCACTTT.

This clonotype was seen ten or more times. The chain combines TRBV28 with TRBJ2-3; D is undetermined. The V and J ends lost 7 bases and 5 bases respectively, with 13 bases between them. The CDR3 totals 13 residues. Germline V lookup: CDR1 MDHEN, CDR2 SYDVKM. This CDR3 is CASTRKMGDTQYF. Here the CDR3 DNA reads TGTGCCAGCACCCGAAAGATGGGAGATACGCAGTATTTT.

This clonotype showed up many times. V gene TRBV5-1 combines with J gene TRBJ1-1, with D tentatively TRBD1 (5 bases). The V gene's germline CDR1 is SGHRS and CDR2 YFSETQ. V gave up 0 bases and J gave up 2 bases, with 11 bases separating them. This CDR3 spans 15 amino acids. CDR3 coding DNA: TGCGCCAGCAGCTTGGATCGGGGCCCTAACACTGAAGCTTTCTTT. Translated: CASSLDRGPNTEAFF.

This clonotype was observed at least ten times. The chain is built from TRBV6-1 and TRBJ2-5; 14 bases are shared with TRBD2. Per the germline V gene, CDR1 is MNHNS and CDR2 is SASEGT. This CDR3 has 16 residues. With V trimmed by 0 bases and J by 5 bases, 2 bases remained unmatched. As DNA, the CDR3 is TGTGCCAGCAGTGAAGCGGGACTAGCGGGAGAGGAGACCCAGTACTTC. This sequence encodes CASSEAGLAGEETQYF.

This clonotype was recorded many times. The chain employs TRBV7-3 and TRBJ2-1, with 8 bases that match TRBD2. V was pared by 5 bases and J by 4 bases, with 7 bases of the junction left unmatched. CDR3 length: 15 amino acids. Germline V gene data show CDR1 as SGHTA and CDR2 as FQGTGA. The DNA for the CDR3 is TGTGCCAGCAGCCCAAAGCGGGGGCCGTACAATGAGCAGTTCTTC. This encodes CASSPKRGPYNEQFF.